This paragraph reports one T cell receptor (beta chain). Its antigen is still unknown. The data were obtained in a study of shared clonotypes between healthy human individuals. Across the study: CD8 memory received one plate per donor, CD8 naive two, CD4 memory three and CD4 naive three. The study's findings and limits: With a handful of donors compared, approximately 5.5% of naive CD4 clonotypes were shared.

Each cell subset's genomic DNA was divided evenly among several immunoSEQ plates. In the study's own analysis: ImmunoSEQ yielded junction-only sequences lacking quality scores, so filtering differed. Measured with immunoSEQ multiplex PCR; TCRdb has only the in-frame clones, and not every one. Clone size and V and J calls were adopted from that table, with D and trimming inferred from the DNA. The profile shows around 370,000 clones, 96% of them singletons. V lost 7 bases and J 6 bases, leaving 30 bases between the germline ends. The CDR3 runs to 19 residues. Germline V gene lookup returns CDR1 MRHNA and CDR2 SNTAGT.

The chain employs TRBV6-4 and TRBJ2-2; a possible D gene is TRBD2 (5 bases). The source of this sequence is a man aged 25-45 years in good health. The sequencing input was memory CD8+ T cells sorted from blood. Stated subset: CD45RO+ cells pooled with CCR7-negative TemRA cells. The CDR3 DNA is TGTGCCAGCAAGCTCGAGGGCCCTCTGGGTAATTGGGTGGCCGGGGAGCTGTTTTTT. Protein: CASKLEGPLGNWVAGELFF.